A single sample is the source of the 4 T cell receptor beta chains below, sequenced in a study of T cell responses to AZD1222 COVID-19 vaccine. Only in-frame clones appear in the TCRdb table, and some are missing; sequencing was by immunoSEQ multiplex PCR. The profile shows 80,000 to 100,000 clones, 75% to 90% of them singletons. Here the sequenced sample was peripheral blood, taken 28 days after the second AZD1222 dose. These receptors came from an adult who received the AZD1222 COVID-19 vaccine.

V is TRBV7-9 and J is TRBJ2-1, with 7 bases identical to TRBD1. The V gene end was trimmed by 1 base and the J gene end by 10 bases; junction bases not matched to a gene: 1. Germline CDR1 is SEHNR and CDR2 is FQNEAQ (reference sequence). The CDR3 has 12 residues. The CDR3 DNA sequence: TGTGCCAGCAGCTTAGGAGGGGGCGAGCAGTTCTTC. Residues: CASSLGGGEQFF.

The V gene is TRBV6-6, the J gene TRBJ1-3; D might be TRBD1 (6 bases). The CDR3 spans 15 residues. V dropped 5 bases and J dropped 5 bases, with 16 bases sitting between them. Germline V lookup: CDR1 MNHNY, CDR2 SVGAGI (reference sequence). The CDR3 sequence: CASSDPRGFRNTIYF. DNA of the CDR3: TGTGCCAGCAGTGACCCCAGGGGATTTCGAAACACCATATATTTT.

The chain links TRBV12-3 or TRBV12-4 to TRBJ1-1; D ambiguous. Deletions cut 2 bases from V and 4 bases from J, with 8 bases between. CDR3 length: 13 amino acids. The CDR3 reads CASSLSGSTEAFF. The CDR3 DNA sequence: TGTGCCAGCAGTTTATCGGGGAGCACTGAAGCTTTCTTT.

The chain couples TRBV28 to TRBJ1-2; possible D gene TRBD1, 5 bases. Deletions cut 8 bases from V and 5 bases from J, with 12 bases between. The CDR3 spans 12 residues. CDR1 and CDR2 (germline): MDHEN, SYDVKM. The CDR3 here is CASQTAAYGYTF. In DNA form, the CDR3 reads TGTGCCAGCCAGACAGCCGCTTATGGCTACACCTTC.